One sample yielded the 30 T cell receptor beta chains listed below, sequenced in a study of T cells after yellow fever vaccination (dated by TCRdb to about 2019). Preparation of the library involved 5' RACE. Sequencing took place on an Illumina HiSeq 2500. Using fastp trimming at Q25 and MiXCR clonotype assembly, TCRdb reanalyzed the public sequencing data and kept in-frame beta chains. Rows matching on CDR3 protein sequence are summarized as one entry with the most common DNA and genes. In this sample the table shows 450,000 to 550,000 distinct CDR3 sequences, 20% to 25% of which occur a single time. The ten largest clones add up to roughly 16% of the sample. What the treatment or condition label conveys for this sample: live attenuated yellow fever vaccine strain. The specimen was PBMCs, collected 21 days after the first yellow fever vaccination. These TCRs come from a man aged 18 to 30 who received the YFV17D yellow fever vaccine.

This chain connects TRBV9 to TRBJ1-2; D not resolved. The CDR3 runs 13 residues. The germline V gene encodes CDR1 SGDLS and CDR2 YYNGEE. V shed 5 bases and J shed 4 bases, with 12 bases lying between them. DNA of the CDR3: TGTGCCAGCAGTGTGGAAGGGTCCTATGGCTACACCTTC. Protein product: CASSVEGSYGYTF.

V and J are TRBV24-1 and TRBJ2-3; D unresolved. This CDR3 is 14 amino acids long. Looked up from germline, CDR1 is KGHDR and CDR2 is SFDVKD. V was clipped by 3 bases and J by 4 bases, with 10 bases between them. CDR3 protein: CATSDNDKPDTQYF. The CDR3 DNA reads as TGTGCCACCAGTGATAACGACAAGCCAGATACGCAGTATTTT.

V and J are TRBV7-2 and TRBJ2-1; no clear D. V was pared by 6 bases and J by 5 bases, with 14 bases between. This CDR3 is built from 14 residues. CDR1 is SGHTA, CDR2 FQGNSA, per germline. The CDR3, as DNA: TGTGCCAGCAGTCGACAAAGAGGAGACAATGAGCAGTTCTTC. As protein: CASSRQRGDNEQFF.

This chain uses TRBV15 with TRBJ1-2, with unresolved D. Germline assignment: CDR1 LNHNV and CDR2 YYDKDF (reference sequence). The V end was cut by 3 bases, the J end by 4 bases, with 6 bases between. The CDR3 loop spans 12 amino acids. In DNA form, the CDR3 reads TGTGCCACCAGCAGTCAGAGCTATGGCTACACCTTC. Encoded protein: CATSSQSYGYTF.

The rearrangement uses TRBV4-1 and TRBJ1-1, with unresolved D. Trimming stripped 1 base from V and 5 bases from J, with 11 bases between. This CDR3 spans 14 amino acids. Germline CDR1 is MGHRA and CDR2 is YSYEKL. The CDR3 nucleotides are TGCGCCAGCAGCCAAGGTTTCCCGTGGACTGAAGCTTTCTTT. This encodes CASSQGFPWTEAFF.

The chain is built from TRBV4-3 and TRBJ2-2; TRBD2 might be the D (7 bases). The CDR3 totals 14 residues. From germline, CDR1 is LGHNA and CDR2 YSLEER. Trimming removed 5 bases at V and 6 bases at J, with 13 bases between. The CDR3 is CASSNSGGAGELFF. In nucleotides, the CDR3 is TGCGCCAGCAGCAACTCGGGGGGCGCCGGGGAGCTGTTTTTT.

This clonotype was seen once. This chain uses TRBV9 with TRBJ1-5; D is unclear. Germline CDR1 is SGDLS and CDR2 is YYNGEE. The CDR3 loop spans 15 amino acids. The V end lost 0 bases, the J end lost 3 bases, and 10 bases lay between the germline ends. The CDR3 nucleotides read TGTGCCAGCAGCGTAGGTGGAGGAACCAATCAGCCCCAGCATTTT. Translation: CASSVGGGTNQPQHF. Variable domain in full (rest from reference TRBV9 and TRBJ1-5): DSGVTQTPKHLITATGQRVTLRCSPRSGDLSVYWYQQSLDQGLQFLIQYYNGEERAKGNILERFSAQQFPDLHSELNLSSLELGDSALYFCASSVGGGTNQPQHFGDGTRLSIL.

This sequence joins TRBV12-5 and TRBJ1-1; 9 bases are a match to TRBD1. Germline V gene lookup returns CDR1 LGHNT and CDR2 FRNRAP. The CDR3 has 14 amino acids. J gave up 8 bases and V 1 base, and 5 bases lay outside the gene matches. Written as DNA, the CDR3 is TGTGCTAGTGGTTTGGGGACAGGGGTTATGGAAGCTTTCTTT. This gives the protein CASGLGTGVMEAFF.

The chain has TRBV19 and TRBJ1-4; 9 bases line up with TRBD1. V lost 7 bases and J lost 6; bases outside the gene matches: 3. Germline values: CDR1 LNHDA, CDR2 SQIVND (reference sequence). The CDR3 runs to 13 residues. The CDR3 protein is CASTRTGDEKLFF. CDR3 in DNA: TGTGCCAGTACTCGGACAGGGGATGAAAAACTGTTTTTT.

This clonotype occurred many times. J is TRBJ1-2 and V is TRBV2; D gene unclear. Germline V gives CDR1 SNHLY, CDR2 FYNNEI. V shed 6 bases and J shed 4 bases, with 15 bases lying between them. The length of the CDR3 is 14 residues. Here the CDR3 DNA reads TGTGCCAGCAGCTTATCGGGAGTTCCCTATGGCTACACCTTC. This gives the protein CASSLSGVPYGYTF.

This clonotype was counted between two and nine times. The V call is TRBV2, the J call TRBJ2-5; D uncertain. The CDR3 sequence is 13 residues long. CDR1 is SNHLY and CDR2 is FYNNEI in the germline V gene. The V gene lost 4 bases and the J gene lost 1 base, with 7 bases spanning the gap. The CDR3 here is CASSAAIQETQYF. The CDR3 coding sequence is TGTGCCAGCAGTGCGGCTATCCAAGAGACCCAGTACTTC.

The chain uses TRBV7-6 and TRBJ2-3, with 8 nucleotides matching TRBD2. Germline V gives CDR1 SGHVS, CDR2 FNYEAQ. The CDR3 covers 15 residues. J lost 4 bases, V lost 4 bases, and 7 bases had no gene match. The CDR3 spells CASSSSSGPADTQYF. For the CDR3, the DNA is TGTGCCAGCAGCTCTTCTAGCGGGCCGGCAGATACGCAGTATTTT.

V and J are TRBV29-1 and TRBJ1-1; perhaps TRBD1 as D (6 bases). V lost 0 bases and J lost 3, with 11 bases in between. The CDR3 totals 14 residues. Germline V gene lookup returns CDR1 SQVTM and CDR2 ANQGSEA. The CDR3 region is CSVEERGRYTEAFF. The CDR3 region has the DNA TGCAGCGTTGAAGAACGGGGGCGGTACACTGAAGCTTTCTTT.

This chain joins TRBV15 and TRBJ2-3; 7 positions match TRBD2. The CDR3 contains 15 residues. With 3 bases clipped from V and 4 bases from J, the junction kept 7 bases outside the gene matches. Germline CDR1 reads LNHNV; CDR2 reads YYDKDF (reference sequence). CDR3 nucleotide sequence: TGTGCCACCAGCAGGGGGGGGGTTTGGGCAGATACGCAGTATTTT. It specifies CATSRGGVWADTQYF.

In this sample, this clonotype turned up a few times. This rearrangement joins TRBV4-2 to TRBJ2-7; 11 positions match TRBD2. There are 17 residues in the CDR3. The V gene end was trimmed by 2 bases and the J gene end by 2 bases; junction bases not matched to a gene: 8. Germline V gene sequence: CDR1 LGHNA, CDR2 YNFKEQ. CDR3 in amino acids: CASSQLTTSGVPYEQYF. For the CDR3, the DNA is TGTGCCAGCAGCCAACTTACGACTAGCGGGGTACCCTACGAGCAGTACTTC.

The chain uses TRBV4-1 and TRBJ2-4, with D uncertain. V lost 5 bases and J 0 bases, leaving 17 bases between the germline ends. Germline CDR1 is MGHRA and CDR2 is YSYEKL. The CDR3 contains 17 residues. The CDR3 region has the DNA TGCGCCAGCAGCTTTCGAAGCCCTCTAGTAGCCAAAAACATTCAGTACTTC. This sequence encodes CASSFRSPLVAKNIQYF.

This clonotype was counted only a few times. This chain joins TRBV7-2 and TRBJ1-1; D not resolved. In germline, CDR1 is SGHTA, CDR2 FQGNSA. The CDR3 is 14 amino acids. V was pared by 2 bases and J by 7 bases, with 14 bases between. Written as DNA, the CDR3 is TGTGCCAGCAGCTTATCGAGGACGTCAGATGAAGCTTTCTTT. Translating it yields CASSLSRTSDEAFF.

The chain combines TRBV10-3 with TRBJ2-3, with D possibly called TRBD1 or TRBD2 (5 bases each). V lost 3 bases and J lost 1, with 14 bases in between. Looked up from germline, CDR1 is ENHRY and CDR2 is SYGVKD. CDR3 length equals 16 residues. CDR3 nucleotides: TGTGCCATCAGTGAAAGAGGGGTCTTGGGCACAGATACGCAGTATTTT. Translated: CAISERGVLGTDTQYF.

This clonotype was seen a few times. The chain uses TRBV5-1 and TRBJ2-2; D unclear. The V end lost 0 bases, the J end lost 3 bases, and 9 bases lay between the germline ends. Germline CDR1 reads SGHRS; CDR2 reads YFSETQ. CDR3 length equals 15 residues. Written as DNA, the CDR3 is TGCGCCAGCAGCTTGGTGTCTTTTTACACCGGGGAGCTGTTTTTT. This gives the protein CASSLVSFYTGELFF. Full variable domain (missing parts from reference TRBV5-1 and TRBJ2-2): KAGVTQTPRYLIKTRGQQVTLSCSPISGHRSVSWYQQTPGQGLQFLFEYFSETQRNKGNFPGRFSGRQFSNSRSEMNVSTLELGDSALYLCASSLVSFYTGELFFGEGSRLTVL.

The V call is TRBV18, the J call TRBJ1-5; D unclear. CDR3 length: 13 amino acids. The V end was cut by 5 bases, the J end by 7 bases, with 12 bases between. Germline CDR1 reads KGHSH; CDR2 reads LQKENI. The CDR3 nucleotides are TGTGCCAGCTCAGCTGGGTGGAGACAGCCCCAGCATTTT. It translates to CASSAGWRQPQHF.

This clonotype was recorded a few times. As DNA, the CDR3 is TGTGCCTCCTCCGAAGACGGCTACACCTTC. Its protein is CASSEDGYTF. The chain couples TRBV30 to TRBJ1-2, with unresolved D. This CDR3 has 10 amino acids. Germline assignment: CDR1 GTSNPN and CDR2 SVGIG (reference sequence). Trimming removed 7 bases at V and 8 bases at J, with 11 bases between.

This clonotype appeared a few times. The chain combines TRBV7-2 with TRBJ2-5, with TRBD2 identical over 11 bases. This CDR3 region has 14 residues. In germline, CDR1 is SGHTA, CDR2 FQGNSA. V shed 2 bases, J shed 9 bases, and the junction held 5 bases outside the gene matches. For the CDR3, the DNA is TGTGCCAGCAGCTTACTAGCGGGGGGTGTGGCCCAGTACTTC. As protein: CASSLLAGGVAQYF.

In DNA form, the CDR3 reads TGTGCCACTCATTCCCCCTATAAGGCAAAGCATTTT. Translation: CATHSPYKAKHF. The chain employs TRBV28 and TRBJ1-5; the D is unclear. V was trimmed by 10 bases and J by 14 bases, leaving 21 bases between them. Germline-derived CDR1 and CDR2 are MDHEN and SYDVKM. The CDR3 spans 12 residues.

This clonotype was picked up a small number of times. The V and J genes are TRBV12-3 or TRBV12-4 and TRBJ1-6; D is possibly TRBD1 (6 bases). This CDR3 has 11 residues. V was pared by 6 bases and J by 13 bases, with 10 bases between. In DNA, the CDR3 is TGTGCCAGCAGCCTACAGGGTCCCCTCCACTTT. Protein sequence: CASSLQGPLHF.

The chain is built from TRBV6-2 or TRBV6-3 and TRBJ1-1; D gene ambiguous. Looked up from germline, CDR1 is MNHEY and CDR2 is SVGEGT. With 4 bases removed from V and 5 bases from J, the gap between germline ends came to 11 bases. This CDR3 region has 13 residues. The CDR3 DNA follows: TGTGCCAGCAGTTTAAAGGTGAGGACTGAAGCTTTCTTT. Amino acid sequence: CASSLKVRTEAFF.

As DNA, the CDR3 is TGTGCCAGCAGTTACGGGGCAGTCTTCTCCTACGAGCAGTACGTC. Translated, it gives CASSYGAVFSYEQYV. The chain is built from TRBV6-5 and TRBJ2-7, with a weak D call TRBD1 (5 bases). CDR3 length equals 15 residues. V lost 2 bases, J lost 0 bases, and 11 bases lay in between. The germline V gene encodes CDR1 MNHEY and CDR2 SVGAGI.

The rearrangement joins TRBV4-2 to TRBJ2-7; D ambiguous. V dropped 4 bases and J dropped 3 bases, with 4 bases sitting between them. The CDR3 is made up of 11 amino acids. Germline V CDR1 and CDR2: LGHNA, YNFKEQ. Here the CDR3 DNA reads TGTGCCAGCAGCCGGCTCTACGAGCAGTACGTC. It yields the protein CASSRLYEQYV.

This clonotype has at least ten counts. V and J are TRBV12-3 or TRBV12-4 and TRBJ2-3; D possibly corresponds to TRBD2 (7 bases). The CDR3 is 15 residues long. Trimming took 5 bases from V and 5 from J, leaving 17 bases between them. For the CDR3, the DNA is TGTGCCAGCAGTAGATGGAGTAGGGGGGGAGATACGCAGTATTTT. Translating it yields CASSRWSRGGDTQYF.

Only a few counts were recorded for this clonotype. The chain combines TRBV12-3 or TRBV12-4 with TRBJ1-4; possible D gene TRBD1, 6 bases. V was clipped by 2 bases and J by 6 bases, with 13 bases between them. The CDR3 length is 15 residues. The CDR3 DNA is TGTGCCAGCAGTTTATCTGGCGGGGGCTATGAAAAACTGTTTTTT. Amino acids: CASSLSGGGYEKLFF.

The table lists this clonotype with many counts. The chain couples TRBV5-1 to TRBJ2-6; tentative D call: TRBD1 (6 bases). The CDR3 contains 18 residues. The ends were cut back, 1 base at V and 0 bases at J, with 14 bases in the middle. CDR1 is SGHRS and CDR2 is YFSETQ in the germline V gene. CDR3 DNA sequence: TGCGCCAGCAGCTTGTATCTGACAGGAGGCTCTGGGGCCAACGTCCTGACTTTC. Translating it yields CASSLYLTGGSGANVLTF. The variable domain in full, completed from reference TRBV5-1 and TRBJ2-6, reads KAGVTQTPRYLIKTRGQQVTLSCSPISGHRSVSWYQQTPGQGLQFLFEYFSETQRNKGNFPGRFSGRQFSNSRSEMNVSTLELGDSALYLCASSLYLTGGSGANVLTFGAGSRLTVL.